What follows are 23 T cell receptor beta chains derived from one specimen sequenced in a study of spatial heterogeneity in lung cancer. TCRdb reprocessed the 5' RACE reads via MiXCR and lists one record per CDR3 protein. The repertoire consists of tens of thousands of distinct CDR3 sequences, with roughly 7.4% occurring once and the leading ten covering about 26%. Specified time point: sample taken at primary tumor resection. Whole RNA obtained from tumor, nontumor lung or frozen PBMC underwent sequencing without sorting. The sample was PBMCs, taken at surgery. These TCRs come from a male donor with early-stage non-small cell lung cancer.

This clonotype was detected ten times or more. This CDR3 is CASSRASAGSLGYF. CDR3 DNA: TGTGCCAGCAGCAGGGCCTCGGCAGGTTCCTTGGGGTACTTC. The chain is built from TRBV21-1 and TRBJ2-5; the D call of TRBD2 is as the table states it, not checked on the DNA. TRBV21-1 counts as a pseudogene. The CDR3 loop spans 14 amino acids.

This clonotype was detected many times. The rearrangement links TRBV5-1 to TRBJ2-2; 7 positions match TRBD1. J was trimmed by 4 bases and V by 4 bases; bases with no gene match: 4. In germline, CDR1 is SGHRS, CDR2 YFSETQ. The CDR3 runs 14 residues. The CDR3 sequence: CASSPGTVTGELFF. In DNA form, the CDR3 reads TGCGCCAGCAGCCCCGGGACAGTCACCGGGGAGCTGTTTTTT.

In this sample, this clonotype turned up a few times. J is TRBJ1-2 and V is TRBV6-5; D uncertain. Germline values: CDR1 MNHEY, CDR2 SVGAGI. This CDR3 has 16 residues. V dropped 0 bases and J dropped 4 bases, with 15 bases sitting between them. CDR3: CASSYSIGLLGYGYTF. The CDR3 nucleotides are TGTGCCAGCAGTTACTCGATCGGGCTCCTCGGCTATGGCTACACCTTC.

This clonotype occurred many times. The J gene is TRBJ2-2, the V gene TRBV6-2 or TRBV6-3; 7 bases are a match to TRBD1. The V gene end was trimmed by 7 bases and the J gene end by 5 bases; junction bases not matched to a gene: 16. Per the germline V gene, CDR1 is MNHEY and CDR2 is SVGEGT. The CDR3 is 17 residues long. The CDR3 reads CASTSPRQGLRTGELFF. In DNA form, the CDR3 reads TGTGCCAGCACCTCACCCAGACAGGGATTGAGGACCGGGGAGCTGTTTTTT.

V and J are TRBV30 and TRBJ2-3; D unclear. Germline-derived CDR1 and CDR2 are GTSNPN and SVGIG (reference sequence). Trimming stripped 5 bases from V and 2 bases from J, with 8 bases between. The CDR3 has 12 residues. The DNA of the CDR3 is TGTGCCTGGCAGAGAGACACAGATACGCAGTATTTT. It encodes CAWQRDTDTQYF.

This clonotype was detected many times. The chain recombines TRBV7-9 with TRBJ2-1, with 8 bases matching TRBD1. This CDR3 spans 18 amino acids. CDR1 SEHNR and CDR2 FQNEAQ come from the germline V gene (reference sequence). V shed 5 bases, J shed 0 bases, and the junction held 12 bases outside the gene matches. The CDR3 loop is CASSPRERQGSSYNEQFF. CDR3 nucleotide sequence: TGTGCCAGCAGCCCCCGTGAGCGACAGGGGAGCTCCTACAATGAGCAGTTCTTC. Full variable domain (rest looked up from reference TRBV7-9 and TRBJ2-1): DTGVSQNPRHKITKRGQNVTFRCDPISEHNRLYWYRQTLGQGPEFLTYFQNEAQLEKSRLLSDRFSAERPKGSFSTLEIQRTEQGDSAMYLCASSPRERQGSSYNEQFFGPGTRLTVL.

Many counts were recorded for this clonotype. The rearrangement joins TRBV15 to TRBJ2-5; the match to TRBD2 covers 15 bases. V shed 3 bases and J 1 base; nucleotides not matched to a gene: 9. Germline-derived CDR1 and CDR2 are LNHNV and YYDKDF (reference sequence). The CDR3 has 19 amino acids. In DNA, the CDR3 is TGTGCCACCAGCAGGCCGGGACTAGCGGGAGGCCCCCTCCAAGAGACCCAGTACTTC. It yields the protein CATSRPGLAGGPLQETQYF. Complete variable domain (other parts from reference TRBV15 and TRBJ2-5): DAMVIQNPRYQVTQFGKPVTLSCSQTLNHNVMYWYQQKSSQAPKLLFHYYDKDFNNEADTPDNFQSRRPNTSFCFLDIRSPGLGDTAMYLCATSRPGLAGGPLQETQYFGPGTRLLVL.

This clonotype was seen at least ten times. J is TRBJ2-3 and V is TRBV20-1; 7 bases line up with TRBD1. The germline CDR1 and CDR2 sequences are DFQATT and SNEGSKA (reference sequence). J was trimmed by 2 bases and V by 4 bases; bases with no gene match: 21. The CDR3 length is 19 residues. DNA for the CDR3: TGCAGTGCTAATCGAATCAGGGGGTTCCTTCAGGAAGTCACAGATACGCAGTATTTT. Its protein is CSANRIRGFLQEVTDTQYF.

This clonotype was seen repeatedly, ten times or more. V gene TRBV20-1 combines with J gene TRBJ2-7; TRBD1 matches 7 bases. This CDR3 spans 15 amino acids. After removal of 6 bases from V and 0 bases from J, the junction contained 11 bases not matched to a gene. Germline CDR1 reads DFQATT; CDR2 reads SNEGSKA (reference sequence). Written as DNA, the CDR3 is TGCAGTGCCCGCCGGGACAGAAGAAACTCCTACGAGCAGTACTTC. Amino acids: CSARRDRRNSYEQYF.

As concerns this clonotype: This may be a read error, as it is one base from a much larger clone. V usage is TRBV3-1 and J usage is TRBJ2-7; D is undetermined. Germline values: CDR1 LGHDT, CDR2 YNNKEL (reference sequence). The CDR3 runs 15 residues. In DNA, the CDR3 is TGTGCCTGCAGCTTAGAAGTTACTCCTCCTTACGAGCAGTACTTC. Protein: CACSLEVTPPYEQYF.

At least ten counts were recorded for this clonotype. This chain connects TRBV10-3 to TRBJ2-1; D not certain. Trimming left V 5 bases short and J 7 bases short, with 6 bases between. The CDR3 is made up of 11 amino acids. The germline V gene encodes CDR1 ENHRY and CDR2 SYGVKD. The CDR3 coding sequence is TGTGCCATCAGTCGAGCGAATGAGCAGTTCTTC. Its protein is CAISRANEQFF.

There are many counts of this clonotype. V usage is TRBV14 and J usage is TRBJ1-4, with 8 bases fitting TRBD1. The CDR3 spans 18 residues. Unmatched junction bases numbered 15, after V lost 4 bases and J lost 5 bases. Germline CDR1 SGHDN, CDR2 FVKESK. The CDR3 region is CASSPPTGAARINEKLFF. The CDR3 DNA follows: TGTGCCAGCAGCCCTCCGACAGGGGCCGCAAGGATAAATGAAAAACTGTTTTTT.

V gene TRBV20-1 combines with J gene TRBJ2-7, with a tentative D call TRBD2 (7 bases). Germline V gene data show CDR1 as DFQATT and CDR2 as SNEGSKA (reference sequence). The CDR3 extends over 13 amino acids. V lost 2 bases to trimming and J lost 5 bases, with 13 bases between them. CDR3 in DNA: TGCAGTGCTAGAATCACGGGGGGCCACGAGCAGTACTTC. Protein: CSARITGGHEQYF.

Many counts were recorded for this clonotype. The chain couples TRBV10-3 to TRBJ2-5; TRBD1 agrees at 12 bases. Germline V gene sequence: CDR1 ENHRY, CDR2 SYGVKD. This CDR3 region has 15 residues. Trimming took 3 bases from V and 5 from J; bases not matched to a gene: 4. The CDR3, as DNA: TGTGCCATCAGTGACGGGACAGGGGGCAGCGAGACCCAGTACTTC. Its translation is CAISDGTGGSETQYF.

Ten or more counts support this clonotype. The chain is built from TRBV27 and TRBJ1-2; no reliable D call. CDR1 is MNHEY, CDR2 SMNVEV, per germline (reference sequence). The CDR3 consists of 14 residues. V dropped 4 bases and J dropped 4 bases, with 13 bases sitting between them. DNA of the CDR3: TGTGCCAGCAGTTCCGGAATTGTATCCTATGGCTACACCTTC. Translating gives CASSSGIVSYGYTF.

This clonotype was detected ten times or more. The V gene is TRBV30, the J gene TRBJ2-1; 7 positions agree with TRBD1. The CDR3 is made up of 12 amino acids. Germline CDR1 and CDR2: GTSNPN and SVGIG (reference sequence). Trimming cost V 0 bases and J 9 bases; bases outside gene matches: 2. The CDR3 DNA follows: TGTGCCTGGAGTGTTGAGGGGGCTGAGCAGTTCTTC. The encoded protein is CAWSVEGAEQFF.

The genes are TRBV27 and TRBJ2-7; no reliable D call. This CDR3 is built from 10 residues. Germline V CDR1 and CDR2: MNHEY, SMNVEV (reference sequence). V lost 3 bases to trimming and J lost 5 bases, with 2 bases between them. The CDR3 sequence is CASSFNEQYV. CDR3 in DNA: TGTGCCAGCAGTTTCAACGAGCAGTACGTC.

The DNA for the CDR3 is TGTGCCAGCTCACCATGGGCGCAGGCTAACACAGATACGCAGTATTTT. Translating it yields CASSPWAQANTDTQYF. The V gene is TRBV18, the J gene TRBJ2-3, with D unclear. V was pared by 2 bases and J by 2 bases, with 14 bases between. CDR3 length: 16 amino acids. In germline, CDR1 is KGHSH, CDR2 LQKENI.

The chain uses TRBV19 and TRBJ1-2; D unresolved. CDR1 is LNHDA and CDR2 is SQIVND in the germline V gene (reference sequence). This CDR3 region has 12 residues. V lost 10 bases to trimming and J lost 3 bases, with 12 bases between them. The CDR3 region has the DNA TGTGCCACCTCTCGGGATGACTATGGCTACACCTTC. Its translation: CATSRDDYGYTF.

This clonotype was seen at least ten times. Here the CDR3 reads CASSLSPGQGTGELFF. CDR3 sequence (DNA): TGCGCCAGCAGCTTATCACCGGGACAGGGAACCGGGGAGCTGTTTTTT. The V call is TRBV5-1, the J call TRBJ2-2, with 9 bases identical to TRBD1. The CDR3 spans 16 residues. J gave up 5 bases and V 2 bases, and 7 bases lay outside the gene matches. CDR1 and CDR2 (germline): SGHRS, YFSETQ.

This clonotype was seen ten or more times. J is TRBJ2-7 and V is TRBV29-1, with a possible D match to TRBD1 (5 bases). CDR1 SQVTM and CDR2 ANQGSEA come from the germline V gene. Deletions cut 5 bases from V and 5 bases from J, with 13 bases between. The CDR3 contains 12 residues. CDR3 DNA: TGCAGCGTTAAGGAACAGGCTCACGAGCAGTACTTC. Translated, it gives CSVKEQAHEQYF.

This clonotype was observed many times. The chain uses TRBV6-6 and TRBJ1-6, with D unclear. This CDR3 is 14 amino acids long. Germline V CDR1 and CDR2: MNHNY, SVGAGI (reference sequence). The V gene lost 5 bases and the J gene lost 7 bases, with 12 bases spanning the gap. The CDR3 region is CASSRSSSNSPLHF. CDR3 in DNA: TGTGCCAGCAGTCGGAGTTCGAGCAATTCACCCCTCCACTTT.

The chain couples TRBV12-3 or TRBV12-4 to TRBJ1-1, with a possible D match to TRBD1 (6 bases). Trimming pared 4 bases from V and 4 bases from J, leaving 13 bases between. The CDR3 runs 14 residues. CDR3 bases: TGTGCCAGCAGTTGGGGGGGGCTGGGCACTGAAGCTTTCTTT. It encodes CASSWGGLGTEAFF.